The present T cell receptor (beta chain) was sequenced within a study of PD-1 blockade in mismatch repair-deficient tumors. Looking at the study overall: Patients had 12 mismatch repair-deficient cancer types and were previously treated and progressing.

As to this clone: As yet, its antigen is unknown.

Measured with immunoSEQ multiplex PCR; TCRdb has only the in-frame clones, and not every one. The data hold under 75,000 clones, with more than 70% observed a single time. Every patient had mismatch repair deficiency by PCR or immunohistochemistry. Whole-study findings and limits: Rapid post-treatment expansion, then contraction, generally preceding radiologic response, marked tumor-resident clones.

The sequenced sample was peripheral blood, obtained 52 weeks after starting pembrolizumab. The receptor comes from an adult with mismatch repair-deficient cancer.

CDR3 nucleotides: TGTGCCAGCAGTTTGGCGGGGCAGGCCAACGAGCAGTACTTC. Translated: CASSLAGQANEQYF. This chain connects TRBV28 to TRBJ2-7; tentatively, D is TRBD2 (6 bases). Trimming removed 3 bases at V and 5 bases at J, with 14 bases between. Germline V gene lookup returns CDR1 MDHEN and CDR2 SYDVKM. The CDR3 spans 14 residues.